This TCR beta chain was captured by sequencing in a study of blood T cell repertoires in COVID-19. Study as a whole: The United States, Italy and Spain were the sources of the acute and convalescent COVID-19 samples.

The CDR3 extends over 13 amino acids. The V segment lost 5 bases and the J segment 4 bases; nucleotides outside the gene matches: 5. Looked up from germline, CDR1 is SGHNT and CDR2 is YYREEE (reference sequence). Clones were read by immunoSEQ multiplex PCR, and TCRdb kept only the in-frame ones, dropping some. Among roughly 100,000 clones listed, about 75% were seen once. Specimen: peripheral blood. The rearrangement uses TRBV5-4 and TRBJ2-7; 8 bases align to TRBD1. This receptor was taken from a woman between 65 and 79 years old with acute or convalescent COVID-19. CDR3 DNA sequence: TGTGCCAGCAGTACCGGACAGGGATACGAGCAGTACTTC. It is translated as CASSTGQGYEQYF.